This T cell receptor (beta chain) is drawn from a study of T cell responses to AZD1222 COVID-19 vaccine. Of note for this clone: Its antigen remains unidentified.

Assay used: immunoSEQ multiplex PCR; TCRdb lists only in-frame clones, some missing. This table has around 150,000 clones, about 92% appearing once. Study observations and caveats: No day 14 peak samples; only post-peak repertoires were characterized. In the spike-specific TCR repertoire, nearly half reportedly target unmutated variant regions. Spike-wide vaccine-associated CD4 TCRs dominated at 160-218 and 743-854. Spike-specific TCR breadth and depth rose after two AZD1222 doses.

Germline V gene sequence: CDR1 MNHEY, CDR2 SMNVEV (reference sequence). This CDR3 spans 14 amino acids. V was pared by 4 bases and J by 0 bases, with 9 bases between. The sequencing used peripheral blood, collected 28 days after the second AZD1222 dose. The rearrangement joins TRBV27 to TRBJ1-2, with D tentatively TRBD1 (5 bases). This receptor was identified in an adult who received the AZD1222 COVID-19 vaccine. The CDR3 DNA is TGTGCCAGCAGTTGGTCGGGGGCTAACTATGGCTACACCTTC. This translates into CASSWSGANYGYTF.